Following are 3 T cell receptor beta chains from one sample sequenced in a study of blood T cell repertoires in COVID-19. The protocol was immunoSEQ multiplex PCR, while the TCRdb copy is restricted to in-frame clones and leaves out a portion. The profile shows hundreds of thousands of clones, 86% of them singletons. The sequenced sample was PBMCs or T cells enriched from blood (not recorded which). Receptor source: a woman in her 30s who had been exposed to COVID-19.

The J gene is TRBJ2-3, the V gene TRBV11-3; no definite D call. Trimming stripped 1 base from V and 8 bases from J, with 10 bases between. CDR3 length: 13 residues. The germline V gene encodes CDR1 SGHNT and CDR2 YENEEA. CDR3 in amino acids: CASSLVLQATQYF. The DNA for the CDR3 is TGTGCCAGCAGCTTAGTCTTGCAAGCTACGCAGTATTTT.

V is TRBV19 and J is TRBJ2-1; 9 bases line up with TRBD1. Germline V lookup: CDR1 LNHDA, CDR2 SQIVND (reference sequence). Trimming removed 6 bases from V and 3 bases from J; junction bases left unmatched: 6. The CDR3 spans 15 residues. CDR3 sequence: CASSLTGGVYNEQFF. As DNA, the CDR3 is TGTGCCAGTAGCTTAACAGGGGGCGTCTACAATGAGCAGTTCTTC. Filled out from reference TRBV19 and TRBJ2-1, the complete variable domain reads DGGITQSPKYLFRKEGQNVTLSCEQNLNHDAMYWYRQDPGQGLRLIYYSQIVNDFQKGDIAEGYSVSREKKESFPLTVTSAQKNPTAFYLCASSLTGGVYNEQFFGPGTRLTVL.

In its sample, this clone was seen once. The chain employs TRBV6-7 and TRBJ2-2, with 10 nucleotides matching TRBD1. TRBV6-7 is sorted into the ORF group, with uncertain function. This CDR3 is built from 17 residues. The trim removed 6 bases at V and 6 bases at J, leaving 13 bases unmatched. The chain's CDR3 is CASSRTGGHGGSGELFF. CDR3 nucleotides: TGTGCCAGCAGCAGGACAGGGGGTCATGGAGGATCCGGGGAGCTGTTTTTT.